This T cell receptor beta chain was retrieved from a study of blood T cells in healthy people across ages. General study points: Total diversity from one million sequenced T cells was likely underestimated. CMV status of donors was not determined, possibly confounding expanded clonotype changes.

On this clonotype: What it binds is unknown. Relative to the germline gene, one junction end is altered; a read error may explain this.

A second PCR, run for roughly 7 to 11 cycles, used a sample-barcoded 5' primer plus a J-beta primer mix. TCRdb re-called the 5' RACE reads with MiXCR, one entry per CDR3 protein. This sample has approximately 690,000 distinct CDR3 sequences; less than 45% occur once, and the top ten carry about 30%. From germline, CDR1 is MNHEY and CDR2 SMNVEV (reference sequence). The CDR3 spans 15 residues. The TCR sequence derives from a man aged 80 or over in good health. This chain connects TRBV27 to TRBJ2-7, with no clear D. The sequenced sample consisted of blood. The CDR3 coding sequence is TGTGCCAGCACTTTAAATTTAGGAACGGCCTACGAGCAGTACTTC. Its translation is CASTLNLGTAYEQYF.